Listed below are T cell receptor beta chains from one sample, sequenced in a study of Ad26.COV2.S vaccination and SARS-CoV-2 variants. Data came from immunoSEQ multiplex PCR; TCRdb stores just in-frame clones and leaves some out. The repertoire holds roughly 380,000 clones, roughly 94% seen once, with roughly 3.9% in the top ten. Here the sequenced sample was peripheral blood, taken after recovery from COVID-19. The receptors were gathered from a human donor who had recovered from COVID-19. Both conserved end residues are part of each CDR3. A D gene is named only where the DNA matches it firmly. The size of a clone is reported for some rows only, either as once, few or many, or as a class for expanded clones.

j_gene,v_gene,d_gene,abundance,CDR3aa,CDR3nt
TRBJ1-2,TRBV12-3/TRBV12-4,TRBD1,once,CASSKGQDHGYTF,TGTGCCAGCTCCAAAGGACAGGACCATGGCTACACCTTC
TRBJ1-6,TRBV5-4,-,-,CASSPTGAIGNSPLHF,TGTGCCAGCAGCCCCACGGGGGCGATTGGGAATTCACCCCTCCACTTT
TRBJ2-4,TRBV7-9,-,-,CASSLVQTGENIQYF,TGTGCCAGCAGCTTAGTCCAAACGGGGGAAAACATTCAGTACTTC
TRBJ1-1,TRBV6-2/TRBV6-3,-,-,CASSYGGLQATFF,TGTGCCAGCAGTTACGGGGGGTTGCAGGCGACTTTCTTT
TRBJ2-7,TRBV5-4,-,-,CASSLVTGSNEQYF,TGTGCCAGCAGCTTGGTCACGGGGTCCAACGAGCAGTACTTC
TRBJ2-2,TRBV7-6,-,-,CASSLESTGVNTGELFF,TGTGCCAGCAGCTTAGAATCCACAGGAGTAAACACCGGGGAGCTGTTTTTT
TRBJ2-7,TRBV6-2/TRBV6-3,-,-,CASSPARGSYEQYF,TGTGCCAGCAGTCCAGCAAGGGGTTCCTACGAGCAGTACTTC
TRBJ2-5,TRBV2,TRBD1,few,CASRTGFQETQYF,TGTGCCAGCCGGACAGGGTTCCAAGAGACCCAGTACTTC
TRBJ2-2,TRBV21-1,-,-,CARLAGGRSNTGELFF,TGTGCCAGGCTTGCAGGGGGGCGATCGAACACCGGGGAGCTGTTTTTT
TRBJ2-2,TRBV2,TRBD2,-,CASSLAGGIAGELFF,TGTGCCAGCAGTTTAGCGGGGGGGATAGCCGGGGAGCTGTTTTTT
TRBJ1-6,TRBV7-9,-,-,CASSLAQVDSPLHF,TGTGCCAGCAGCTTAGCACAGGTTGATTCACCCCTCCACTTT
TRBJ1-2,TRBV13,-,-,CASSVYPTNGYTF,TGTGCCAGCAGCGTATACCCTACGAATGGCTACACCTTC
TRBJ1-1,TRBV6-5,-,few,CATQTGLRTEAFF,TGTGCCACTCAGACAGGCCTTCGTACTGAAGCTTTCTTT
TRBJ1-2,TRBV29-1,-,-,CSVVGVEAGYTF,TGCAGCGTGGTAGGGGTCGAGGCTGGCTACACCTTC
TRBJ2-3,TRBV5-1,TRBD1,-,CASSLTTGLSTDTQYF,TGCGCCAGCAGCTTGACGACAGGGTTGTCCACAGATACGCAGTATTTT
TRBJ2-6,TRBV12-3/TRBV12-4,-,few,CASSESGANVLTF,TGTGCCAGCAGTGAGTCTGGGGCCAACGTCCTGACTTTC
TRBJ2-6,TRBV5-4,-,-,CASSLGQPSGANVLTF,TGTGCCAGCAGCCTTGGACAGCCCTCTGGGGCCAACGTCCTGACTTTC
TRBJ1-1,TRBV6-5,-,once,CASSYGGMNTEAFF,TGTGCCAGCAGTTACGGAGGCATGAACACTGAAGCTTTCTTT
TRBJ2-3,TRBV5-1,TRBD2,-,CASSQLADRTDTQYF,TGCGCCAGCAGCCAACTAGCGGATCGCACAGATACGCAGTATTTT
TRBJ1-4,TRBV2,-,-,CASSEASPGRFDEKLFF,TGTGCCAGCAGTGAAGCTTCCCCAGGGAGGTTCGATGAAAAACTGTTTTTT
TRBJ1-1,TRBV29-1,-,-,CSVSPFTGGRTEAFF,TGCAGCGTTTCCCCCTTCACTGGGGGTAGGACTGAAGCTTTCTTT
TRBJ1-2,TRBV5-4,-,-,CASSLSGNNYGYTF,TGTGCCAGCAGCTTATCAGGGAATAACTATGGCTACACCTTC
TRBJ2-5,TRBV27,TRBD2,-,CASRTERGSPQETQYF,TGTGCCAGCAGGACCGAGCGGGGATCCCCCCAAGAGACCCAGTACTTC
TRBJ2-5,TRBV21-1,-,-,CASSKGGPPGGTQYF,TGTGCCAGCAGCAAAGGGGGGCCCCCGGGGGGGACCCAGTACTTC
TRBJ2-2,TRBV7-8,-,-,CASRGAGELFF,TGTGCCAGCAGGGGGGCCGGGGAGCTGTTTTTT
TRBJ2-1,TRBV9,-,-,CASSVGGSVNEQFF,TGTGCCAGCAGCGTAGGGGGGTCCGTCAATGAGCAGTTCTTC
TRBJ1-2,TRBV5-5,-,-,CASSSGEGYGYTF,TGTGCCAGCAGCTCCGGGGAGGGTTATGGCTACACCTTC
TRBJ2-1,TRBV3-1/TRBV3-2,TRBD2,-,CASSHSGGVYNEQFF,TGTGCCAGCAGCCACAGCGGGGGGGTTTACAATGAGCAGTTCTTC
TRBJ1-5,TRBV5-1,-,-,CASSLAGPPTAQPQHF,TGCGCCAGCAGCTTGGCCGGGCCCCCGACGGCCCAGCCCCAGCATTTT
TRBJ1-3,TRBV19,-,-,CASISGASGNTIYF,TGTGCCAGTATTTCCGGGGCGTCTGGAAACACCATATATTTT
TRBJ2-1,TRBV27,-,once,CASTRPGTYNEQFF,TGTGCCAGCACCCGCCCCGGGACCTACAATGAGCAGTTCTTC
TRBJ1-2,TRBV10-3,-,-,CAISESPGTNYGYTF,TGTGCCATCAGTGAGTCTCCAGGAACTAACTATGGCTACACCTTC
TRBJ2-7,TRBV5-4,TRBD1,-,CASSRDREGEQYF,TGTGCCAGCAGTAGGGACAGGGAGGGCGAGCAGTACTTC
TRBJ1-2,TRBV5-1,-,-,CASSLNQGTYGYTF,TGCGCCAGCAGCTTGAACCAGGGAACCTATGGCTACACCTTC
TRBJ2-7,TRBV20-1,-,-,CSAYLRREQYF,TGCAGTGCTTATCTCCGGAGGGAGCAGTACTTC
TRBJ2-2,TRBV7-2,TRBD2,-,CASSFTSGGHRELFF,TGTGCCAGCAGCTTCACTAGCGGGGGCCACCGGGAGCTGTTTTTT
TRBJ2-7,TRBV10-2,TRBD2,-,CASSDAGGNYEQYF,TGCGCCAGCAGTGACGCGGGGGGAAACTACGAGCAGTACTTC
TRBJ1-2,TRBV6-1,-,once,CASSENRVYGYTF,TGTGCCAGCAGTGAAAACAGGGTCTATGGCTACACCTTC
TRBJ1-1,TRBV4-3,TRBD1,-,CASSPGTDLYEAFF,TGCGCCAGCAGCCCTGGGACAGACCTATATGAAGCTTTCTTT
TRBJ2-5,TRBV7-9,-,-,CASRQYQETQYF,TGTGCCAGCAGACAGTACCAAGAGACCCAGTACTTC
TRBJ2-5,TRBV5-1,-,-,CASTGDETQYF,TGCGCCAGCACAGGGGACGAGACCCAGTACTTC
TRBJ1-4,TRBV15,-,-,CATSRDGEKLFF,TGTGCCACCAGCAGAGACGGTGAAAAACTGTTTTTT
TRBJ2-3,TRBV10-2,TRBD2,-,CAITLAGSDTQYF,TGCGCCATCACCCTAGCGGGGTCAGATACGCAGTATTTT
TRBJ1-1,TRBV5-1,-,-,CASSLLGAGTEAFF,TGCGCCAGCAGCTTATTAGGGGCCGGCACTGAAGCTTTCTTT
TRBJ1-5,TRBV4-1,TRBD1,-,CASSQHTGVSRNQPQHF,TGCGCCAGCAGCCAACATACAGGGGTGAGCCGCAATCAGCCCCAGCATTTT
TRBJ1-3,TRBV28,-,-,CASIPGGRGNTIYF,TGTGCCAGCATCCCTGGCGGACGTGGAAACACCATATATTTT
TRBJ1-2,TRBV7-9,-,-,CASSLGTSAVNYGYTF,TGTGCCAGCAGCTTGGGGACTAGCGCTGTAAACTATGGCTACACCTTC
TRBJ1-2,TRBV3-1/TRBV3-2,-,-,CASQLGGNYGYTF,TGTGCCAGCCAATTAGGAGGAAACTATGGCTACACCTTC
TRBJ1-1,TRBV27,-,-,CASSSDSSNTEAFF,TGTGCCAGCAGCTCAGACTCCTCGAACACTGAAGCTTTCTTT
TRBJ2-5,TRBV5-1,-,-,CASSRTQETQYF,TGCGCCAGCAGCCGGACCCAAGAGACCCAGTACTTC
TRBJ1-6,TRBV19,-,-,CASSIVGVWNSPLHF,TGTGCCAGTAGTATAGTGGGGGTGTGGAATTCACCCCTCCACTTT
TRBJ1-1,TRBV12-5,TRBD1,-,CASGLTRPGQGNTEAFF,TGTGCTAGTGGTTTGACCCGACCCGGACAGGGGAACACTGAAGCTTTCTTT
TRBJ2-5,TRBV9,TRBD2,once,CASSVPWAGGQETQYF,TGTGCCAGCAGCGTACCTTGGGCGGGGGGCCAAGAGACCCAGTACTTC
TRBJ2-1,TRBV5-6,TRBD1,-,CASSSRDRVIHEQFF,TGTGCCAGCAGCTCCCGGGACAGGGTCATCCATGAGCAGTTCTTC
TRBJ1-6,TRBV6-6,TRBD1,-,CASSSRTGDNSPLHF,TGTGCCAGCAGTTCGCGGACAGGGGACAATTCACCCCTCCACTTT
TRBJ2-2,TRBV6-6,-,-,CASIGHSPPGELFF,TGTGCCAGCATCGGGCACTCCCCACCCGGGGAGCTGTTTTTT
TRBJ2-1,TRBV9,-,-,CASSVGGTLGVNEQFF,TGTGCCAGCAGCGTAGGGGGGACACTAGGAGTCAATGAGCAGTTCTTC